Each of the 20 T cell receptor beta chains below was sequenced from the same sample in a study of cytomegalovirus exposure and HLA in healthy donors. PCR used 60 Vbeta primers and 13 Jbeta primers. TCRdb keeps only in-frame clones here, not all; method: immunoSEQ multiplex PCR. The table has fewer than 200,000 clones, approximately 11% seen once. The source material was PBMCs. These receptors were taken from a man aged 50-59 years in good health and CMV-seropositive.

The chain employs TRBV7-9 and TRBJ2-7, with TRBD1 identical over 10 bases. Germline V gene data show CDR1 as SEHNR and CDR2 as FQNEAQ (reference sequence). V was pared by 5 bases and J by 2 bases, with 3 bases of the junction left unmatched. This CDR3 has 14 amino acids. The CDR3 DNA sequence: TGTGCCAGCAGCCCCGGACAGGGGGCCTACGAGCAGTACTTC. This codes for CASSPGQGAYEQYF.

The chain uses TRBV7-8 and TRBJ1-6; D remains unclear. The germline V and J ends were trimmed by 2 bases and 14 bases, with 10 bases remaining between them. The CDR3 contains 12 residues. The germline CDR1 and CDR2 sequences are SGHVS and FQNEAQ. The CDR3 sequence: CASSLSAAALHF. CDR3 nucleotide sequence: TGTGCCAGCAGCTTATCGGCGGCGGCCCTCCACTTT.

The table lists this clone with a few counts. This chain links TRBV6-5 with TRBJ2-3, with D perhaps matching TRBD2 (6 bases). There are 15 residues in the CDR3. Trimming took off 6 bases at V and 9 bases at J, with 22 bases between the two ends. From germline, CDR1 is MNHEY and CDR2 SVGAGI. This CDR3 is CASSTFGTFQETQYF. DNA for the CDR3: TGTGCCAGCAGCACATTTGGGACTTTTCAGGAGACGCAGTATTTT.

This clone has a handful of counts. The V call is TRBV6-6, the J call TRBJ1-6; D gene unclear. The CDR3 contains 11 residues. Germline assignment: CDR1 MNHNY and CDR2 SVGAGI (reference sequence). Trimming shortened V by 5 bases and J by 16 bases, and 12 bases separated the two germline ends. The CDR3 bases are TGTGCCAGCAGTCCAGCGAGCGCGCTCCACTTT. Amino acid sequence: CASSPASALHF.

This clone was found a few times. The chain joins TRBV5-6 to TRBJ1-2; 7 bases line up with TRBD1. Germline-derived CDR1 and CDR2 are SGHDT and YYEEEE. The junction had 3 bases not matched to a gene; V was cut back by 2 bases and J by 5 bases. The CDR3 contains 13 residues. The CDR3 bases are TGTGCCAGCAGCTTACAGGGGAGGTATGGCTACACCTTC. It codes for CASSLQGRYGYTF. Full variable domain (outside the CDR3, taken from reference TRBV5-6 and TRBJ1-2): DAGVTQSPTHLIKTRGQQVTLRCSPKSGHDTVSWYQQALGQGPQFIFQYYEEEERQRGNFPDRFSGHQFPNYSSELNVNALLLGDSALYLCASSLQGRYGYTFGSGTRLTVV.

The chain carries TRBV28 and TRBJ1-4, with D possibly TRBD1 on 6 matching bases. The CDR3 has 14 residues. Germline CDR1 reads MDHEN; CDR2 reads SYDVKM. Between the trimmed V and J ends, which lost 6 bases and 11 bases, there was a span of 19 bases. CDR3 protein: CASRQGFGDDKLFF. For the CDR3, the DNA is TGTGCCAGCAGACAGGGTTTCGGAGACGACAAACTGTTTTTT.

This chain uses TRBV7-8 with TRBJ1-6; perhaps TRBD1 as D (6 bases). Per germline, CDR1 SGHVS and CDR2 FQNEAQ. The V end was cut by 5 bases, the J end by 2 bases, with 25 bases between. This CDR3 contains 20 residues. Here the CDR3 reads CASSLYPSGQGVTYNSPLHF. The CDR3 DNA reads as TGTGCCAGCAGCCTATACCCCTCGGGACAAGGGGTGACCTATAATTCACCCCTCCACTTT.

V gene TRBV9 combines with J gene TRBJ2-3, with 8 bases fitting TRBD2. V shed 3 bases, J shed 3 bases, and the junction held 6 bases outside the gene matches. CDR1 SGDLS and CDR2 YYNGEE come from the germline V gene. The CDR3 loop spans 15 amino acids. For the CDR3, the DNA is TGTGCCAGCAGCGCAAGCGGGGGTAAGACAGATACGCAGTATTTT. Protein: CASSASGGKTDTQYF.

This clone was seen only a few times. The chain couples TRBV19 to TRBJ1-5, with 7 bases identical to TRBD1. The CDR3 totals 14 residues. With 6 bases clipped from V and 10 bases from J, the junction kept 12 bases outside the gene matches. Germline CDR1 LNHDA, CDR2 SQIVND (reference sequence). In DNA form, the CDR3 reads TGTGCCAGTAGGGCACCGGGACAGATCTCCCCCCAGCATTTT. It codes for CASRAPGQISPQHF.

This chain uses TRBV30 with TRBJ2-2; D is ambiguous. CDR3 length: 15 residues. Looked up from germline, CDR1 is GTSNPN and CDR2 is SVGIG (reference sequence). Trimming left V 2 bases short and J 1 base short, with 11 bases between. CDR3 region: CAWSRYPRNTGELFF. CDR3 DNA sequence: TGTGCCTGGAGTCGTTATCCTAGGAACACCGGGGAGCTGTTTTTT.

This clone appeared a few times. The rearrangement uses TRBV4-3 and TRBJ2-2; D may be TRBD1 (6 bases). CDR3 length equals 15 residues. V was clipped by 1 base and J by 6 bases, with 12 bases between them. Looked up from germline, CDR1 is LGHNA and CDR2 is YSLEER. The CDR3 loop reads CASSQGIGTPGELFF. Written as DNA, the CDR3 is TGCGCCAGCAGCCAAGGGATCGGGACACCCGGGGAGCTGTTTTTT.

This clone came up a few times. This CDR3 reads CASSVGDINMNTEAFF. Written as DNA, the CDR3 is TGTGCCAGCAGCGTTGGGGACATAAACATGAACACTGAAGCTTTCTTT. The genes are TRBV9 and TRBJ1-1, with TRBD1 as a possible D gene (6 bases). This CDR3 is 16 amino acids long. Trimming pared 2 bases from V and 0 bases from J, leaving 14 bases between. Germline V lookup: CDR1 SGDLS, CDR2 YYNGEE.

The CDR3: CASSLAPTSGTQYF. CDR3 in DNA: TGTGCCAGCAGTTTGGCTCCTACTAGTGGGACCCAGTACTTC. V gene TRBV6-5 combines with J gene TRBJ2-5; possibly TRBD2 for D (5 bases). Germline values: CDR1 MNHEY, CDR2 SVGAGI. The CDR3 length is 14 residues. The germline V and J ends were trimmed by 4 bases and 7 bases, with 16 bases remaining between them.

CDR3 loop: CASSLMRGNEQFF. The CDR3 region has the DNA TGTGCCAGCAGCTTAATGCGGGGCAATGAGCAGTTCTTC. The chain has TRBV7-9 and TRBJ2-1; D may be TRBD2 (6 bases). The ends were cut back, 2 bases at V and 6 bases at J, with 8 bases in the middle. The CDR3 runs 13 residues. Germline V lookup: CDR1 SEHNR, CDR2 FQNEAQ (reference sequence).

This clone was detected a few times. The rearrangement joins TRBV11-3 to TRBJ1-1, with D perhaps matching TRBD1 (6 bases). V lost 5 bases and J lost 6, with 10 bases in between. The germline V gene has CDR1 SGHNT and CDR2 YENEEA. CDR3 length: 12 amino acids. CDR3 sequence (DNA): TGTGCCAGCAGCCACACAGGGTCTGAAGCTTTCTTT. This translates into CASSHTGSEAFF.

In this sample, this clone turned up a few times. The rearrangement links TRBV11-3 to TRBJ1-6; D unclear. Trimming left V 5 bases short and J 8 bases short, with 13 bases between. Germline CDR1 SGHNT, CDR2 YENEEA. The CDR3 totals 14 residues. CDR3 in amino acids: CASSGGVVYSPLHF. CDR3 nucleotides: TGTGCCAGCAGCGGCGGGGTTGTGTATTCACCCCTCCACTTT.

V usage is TRBV29-1 and J usage is TRBJ2-7; tentatively, D is TRBD2 (6 bases). Germline V gives CDR1 SQVTM, CDR2 ANQGSEA. V dropped 4 bases and J dropped 6 bases, with 16 bases sitting between them. This CDR3 contains 13 residues. CDR3 residues: CSVGGLAGSEQYF. The CDR3, as DNA: TGCAGCGTTGGGGGACTGGCGGGATCCGAGCAGTACTTC.

This clone was counted between two and nine times. This chain uses TRBV27 with TRBJ2-7; possible D gene TRBD2, 6 bases. The germline V gene has CDR1 MNHEY and CDR2 SMNVEV (reference sequence). The CDR3 is 13 amino acids. The germline V and J ends were trimmed by 5 bases and 6 bases, with 14 bases remaining between them. As DNA, the CDR3 is TGTGCCAGCAGTCCAAGGAGGGTGGGCGAGCAGTACGTC. It specifies CASSPRRVGEQYV.

This chain uses TRBV6-1 with TRBJ1-2; TRBD1 is a possible D gene (6 bases). The V and J ends lost 7 bases and 7 bases respectively, with 19 bases between them. From germline, CDR1 is MNHNS and CDR2 SASEGT. This CDR3 comprises 14 residues. The CDR3 DNA follows: TGTGCCAGCACCCTCAAGTTTGGACAGATTGGCTACACCTTC. This codes for CASTLKFGQIGYTF.

In this sample, this clone turned up a few times. J is TRBJ1-5 and V is TRBV27, with 7 bases identical to TRBD1. Germline V gene lookup returns CDR1 MNHEY and CDR2 SMNVEV (reference sequence). Trimming at V came to 10 bases and at J to 0 bases, leaving 6 bases not matched to a gene. CDR3 size: 14 residues. The CDR3 spells CATRDRHSNQPQHF. The CDR3 nucleotides are TGTGCCACGCGGGACAGACATAGCAATCAGCCCCAGCATTTT.